This T cell receptor (beta chain) was sequenced in a study of cytomegalovirus exposure and HLA in healthy donors. A remark on this clone: Its cognate antigen is unknown.

The germline V and J ends were trimmed by 4 bases and 1 base, with 11 bases remaining between them. The length of the CDR3 is 15 residues. In germline, CDR1 is MDHEN, CDR2 SYDVKM. Study observations and caveats: One variant, a missense change in DCLRE1C, was linked in a later analysis to TCR beta V- and J-gene trimming. In a later analysis, common viral pathogens appeared linked to several of the most significant clusters.

PCR was performed using 60 Vbeta and 13 Jbeta primers. TCRdb's table, derived via immunoSEQ multiplex PCR, lists solely in-frame clones and lacks some. This sample's clone table lists 70,000 or so clones. The sequence was collected from a female donor in good health and CMV-seropositive. The chain couples TRBV28 to TRBJ1-3, with a possible D match to TRBD1 (6 bases). The sequenced sample consisted of PBMCs. The CDR3 coding sequence is TGTGCCAGCAGTTCCACAGGGTCTTCTGGAAACACCATATATTTT. It specifies CASSSTGSSGNTIYF.